This T cell receptor beta chain is drawn from a study of a mutant IDH1 vaccine in newly diagnosed glioma. Study-wide background: Eight vaccine doses were administered to patients at weeks 1, 3, 5, 7, 11, 15, 19 and 23. Vaccination started 4-6 weeks after radiotherapy alone, or with temozolomide cycles.

Noted time point: week 23, last vaccination. Each vaccine dose was 300 ug of mutant IDH1 20-mer peptide, with topical imiquimod. The protocol was immunoSEQ multiplex PCR, while the TCRdb copy is restricted to in-frame clones and leaves out a portion. In the table there are some 20,000 clones, around 82% of which are singletons. As regards this clone: Its target is unknown.

V lost 5 bases to trimming and J lost 11 bases, with 15 bases between them. Germline V gene lookup returns CDR1 SQVTM and CDR2 ANQGSEA. This CDR3 spans 11 amino acids. Sequenced here: PBMCs, sampled from a glioma patient whose treatment included an IDH1 peptide vaccine. The chain couples TRBV29-1 to TRBJ2-5; D is undetermined. The source of this sequence is a man younger than 40 with glioma. The CDR3 sequence is CSVPDPTNQYF. The CDR3 bases are TGCAGCGTTCCCGACCCCACAAATCAGTACTTC.